A single sample is the source of the 29 T cell receptor beta chains below, sequenced in a study of chemoradiotherapy in HPV16-positive cancers. Only in-frame clones appear in the TCRdb table, and some are missing; sequencing was by immunoSEQ multiplex PCR. The sample lists approximately 9,000 clones; less than 90% were seen once. The sample here was blood, taken from a patient who underwent chemoradiotherapy. The receptors come from a human donor with HPV-associated anogenital cancer.

The V gene is TRBV7-9, the J gene TRBJ2-7, with a weak D call TRBD1 (6 bases). CDR3 size: 13 residues. V was clipped by 5 bases and J by 3 bases, with 11 bases between them. Germline-derived CDR1 and CDR2 are SEHNR and FQNEAQ (reference sequence). CDR3 residues: CASSDPGHYEQYF. Here the CDR3 DNA reads TGTGCCAGCAGCGACCCGGGACACTACGAGCAGTACTTC.

This CDR3 is CSVAGTGGGYTF. Here the CDR3 DNA reads TGCAGCGTTGCGGGGACAGGGGGTGGCTACACCTTC. This chain uses TRBV29-1 with TRBJ1-2; 11 positions agree with TRBD1. V lost 4 bases and J lost 7; bases outside the gene matches: 2. The CDR3 totals 12 residues. Germline CDR1 is SQVTM and CDR2 is ANQGSEA.

This chain connects TRBV28 to TRBJ2-1; no firm D call. Deletions cut 3 bases from V and 10 bases from J, with 16 bases between. Germline CDR1 is MDHEN and CDR2 is SYDVKM. CDR3 length: 14 amino acids. This CDR3 is CASSLGTKRLEQFF. The CDR3 region has the DNA TGTGCCAGCAGTTTGGGCACAAAAAGGTTAGAGCAGTTCTTC.

The rearrangement uses TRBV7-3 and TRBJ2-7; 8 bases align to TRBD2. This CDR3 has 13 residues. V dropped 4 bases and J dropped 6; count of bases not matched to a gene: 5. Germline CDR1 reads SGHTA; CDR2 reads FQGTGA. CDR3 protein: CASSSGGRVEQYF. In DNA, the CDR3 is TGTGCCAGCAGCTCGGGGGGGCGGGTCGAGCAGTACTTC.

V and J are TRBV5-6 and TRBJ1-6; 9 bases line up with TRBD1. V lost 4 bases and J lost 9; bases outside the gene matches: 14. Germline values: CDR1 SGHDT, CDR2 YYEEEE. This CDR3 is 17 amino acids long. The CDR3 region is CASSQLQGAKGSSPLHF. The CDR3 nucleotides read TGTGCCAGCAGCCAACTACAGGGGGCAAAGGGGTCTTCACCCCTCCACTTT.

This clone was seen just once. The chain links TRBV5-6 to TRBJ1-2; possibly TRBD1 for D (6 bases). Per germline, CDR1 SGHDT and CDR2 YYEEEE. V was shortened by 3 bases and J by 7 bases, with 16 bases between the two germline ends. The CDR3 has 14 amino acids. In nucleotides, the CDR3 is TGTGCCAGCAGCTCTCGGGGGGGGGCAGGTGGCTACACCTTC. Translated, it gives CASSSRGGAGGYTF.

V gene TRBV7-2 combines with J gene TRBJ2-3; 7 nucleotides align to TRBD2. CDR3 length: 16 amino acids. The germline V gene encodes CDR1 SGHTA and CDR2 FQGNSA. The V segment lost 4 bases and the J segment 0 bases; nucleotides outside the gene matches: 7. The CDR3 loop is CASSSGDYISTDTQYF. The CDR3 nucleotides read TGTGCCAGCAGCTCTGGGGACTACATTAGCACAGATACGCAGTATTTT.

This chain connects TRBV7-9 to TRBJ2-7; no clear D gene. Between the trimmed V and J ends, which lost 3 bases and 1 base, there was a span of 7 bases. The germline gives CDR1 SEHNR, CDR2 FQNEAQ (reference sequence). CDR3 size: 13 residues. CDR3 loop: CASSFDVSYEQYF. The CDR3 DNA is TGTGCCAGCAGCTTCGACGTTTCCTACGAGCAGTACTTC.

This chain links TRBV19 with TRBJ2-5; possibly TRBD2 for D (6 bases). The tail of the sequence fits TRBJ2-7 better, so the J call may be wrong. The CDR3 covers 13 residues. Per germline, CDR1 LNHDA and CDR2 SQIVND (reference sequence). The CDR3 reads CASSIRESYEQYF. The CDR3 bases are TGTGCCAGTAGTATTCGGGAGTCCTACGAGCAGTACTTC.

This sequence joins TRBV4-1 and TRBJ1-5; a weak D match, TRBD1 (5 bases). This CDR3 is built from 15 residues. V was pared by 3 bases and J by 6 bases, with 15 bases between. Germline V gene lookup returns CDR1 MGHRA and CDR2 YSYEKL. The CDR3 protein is CASSQRVGGGQPQHF. The CDR3 nucleotides are TGCGCCAGCAGCCAGAGGGTGGGGGGAGGTCAGCCCCAGCATTTT.

The CDR3 loop is CASSLWELAGVSEQYF. CDR3 DNA sequence: TGTGCCAGCAGTTTATGGGAACTAGCGGGAGTTTCCGAGCAGTACTTC. This chain connects TRBV28 to TRBJ2-7; 11 bases align to TRBD2. Germline assignment: CDR1 MDHEN and CDR2 SYDVKM. The CDR3 extends over 16 amino acids. Trimming removed 0 bases from V and 6 bases from J; junction bases left unmatched: 7.

This rearrangement joins TRBV19 to TRBJ2-1; 13 bases are shared with TRBD2. V gave up 5 bases and J gave up 2 bases; unmatched junction bases: 15. Germline CDR1 LNHDA, CDR2 SQIVND (reference sequence). The CDR3 length is 20 residues. CDR3 sequence: CASSPSRTSGRTGAYNEQFF. The CDR3 DNA sequence: TGTGCCAGTAGTCCGTCCAGGACTAGCGGGAGAACGGGGGCCTACAATGAGCAGTTCTTC.

This chain uses TRBV19 with TRBJ2-7; a possible D gene is TRBD1 (6 bases). The CDR3 is made up of 13 amino acids. Germline CDR1 LNHDA, CDR2 SQIVND (reference sequence). Between the trimmed V and J ends, which lost 5 bases and 6 bases, there was a span of 14 bases. CDR3 sequence: CASSGTLGGEQYF. The CDR3 DNA reads as TGTGCCAGTAGTGGGACCTTAGGGGGCGAGCAGTACTTC. The full variable domain, with the rest looked up from reference TRBV19 and TRBJ2-7, is DGGITQSPKYLFRKEGQNVTLSCEQNLNHDAMYWYRQDPGQGLRLIYYSQIVNDFQKGDIAEGYSVSREKKESFPLTVTSAQKNPTAFYLCASSGTLGGEQYFGPGTRLTVT.

This clone showed up just once. V is TRBV5-8 and J is TRBJ2-7, with D possibly TRBD1 on 6 matching bases. The CDR3 is 16 residues long. Per the germline V gene, CDR1 is SGHTS and CDR2 is YDEGEE. V shed 0 bases and J shed 0 bases, with 13 bases lying between them. The CDR3 DNA sequence: TGTGCCAGCAGCTTGGAGGGGGAAATGTACTCCTACGAGCAGTACTTC. Its translation: CASSLEGEMYSYEQYF. The variable domain in full, completed from reference TRBV5-8 and TRBJ2-7, reads EAGVTQSPTHLIKTRGQQATLRCSPISGHTSVYWYQQALGLGLQFLLWYDEGEERNRGNFPPRFSGRQFPNYSSELNVNALELEDSALYLCASSLEGEMYSYEQYFGPGTRLTVT.

The rearrangement links TRBV28 to TRBJ2-2; TRBD2 agrees at 12 bases. V lost 6 bases, J lost 5 bases, and 10 bases stayed unmatched. Germline V lookup: CDR1 MDHEN, CDR2 SYDVKM. The CDR3 loop spans 17 amino acids. DNA for the CDR3: TGTGCCAGCAGCATCATAACTAGCGGGAGGAGTACCGGGGAGCTGTTTTTT. Translating gives CASSIITSGRSTGELFF.

The CDR3 reads CAISESTGEAFF. CDR3 nucleotide sequence: TGTGCCATCAGTGAGTCCACAGGTGAAGCTTTCTTT. The chain is built from TRBV10-3 and TRBJ1-1; tentative D call: TRBD1 (5 bases). Deletions cut 0 bases from V and 7 bases from J, with 6 bases between. CDR3 length equals 12 residues. From germline, CDR1 is ENHRY and CDR2 SYGVKD.

The gene calls are TRBV2 and TRBJ2-5, with a possible D match to TRBD1 (6 bases). CDR3 length equals 12 residues. Germline V lookup: CDR1 SNHLY, CDR2 FYNNEI. Trimming cost V 11 bases and J 3 bases, with 13 bases left between them. In DNA form, the CDR3 reads TGTGCCGGCCACCGGGACAAAGAGACCCAGTACTTC. This encodes CAGHRDKETQYF.

The gene calls are TRBV15 and TRBJ2-1, with 8 bases fitting TRBD1. This CDR3 spans 14 amino acids. The germline V gene has CDR1 LNHNV and CDR2 YYDKDF (reference sequence). V shed 5 bases and J 6 bases; nucleotides not matched to a gene: 6. CDR3 sequence: CATSDRTGPNEQFF. The CDR3 DNA reads TGTGCCACCAGCGACCGGACAGGGCCCAATGAGCAGTTCTTC. Based on the CDR3 plus reference TRBV15 and TRBJ2-1, the full variable domain is DAMVIQNPRYQVTQFGKPVTLSCSQTLNHNVMYWYQQKSSQAPKLLFHYYDKDFNNEADTPDNFQSRRPNTSFCFLDIRSPGLGDTAMYLCATSDRTGPNEQFFGPGTRLTVL.

This chain connects TRBV15 to TRBJ2-3; 7 nucleotides line up with TRBD1. V lost 3 bases, J lost 3 bases, and 3 bases stayed unmatched. Germline V gene data show CDR1 as LNHNV and CDR2 as YYDKDF (reference sequence). The CDR3 extends over 14 amino acids. The CDR3 spells CATSSRQGTDTQYF. The CDR3 DNA reads TGTGCCACCAGCAGTCGACAGGGAACAGATACGCAGTATTTT.

This sequence joins TRBV10-3 and TRBJ2-1, with 10 bases that match TRBD2. Germline-derived CDR1 and CDR2 are ENHRY and SYGVKD. The CDR3 runs 14 residues. V lost 3 bases and J lost 9; bases outside the gene matches: 5. The CDR3 DNA reads as TGTGCCATCAGTGACAGCGGGGGGGCGGGTGAGCAGTTCTTC. Its protein product is CAISDSGGAGEQFF.

DNA of the CDR3: TGTGCCAGCAGTTACGGGCAGGGTCTCTACGAGCAGTACTTC. This encodes CASSYGQGLYEQYF. This chain uses TRBV6-5 with TRBJ2-7; the D gene is possibly TRBD1 (5 bases). The CDR3 loop spans 14 amino acids. Trimming removed 2 bases at V and 3 bases at J, with 11 bases between. The germline V gene encodes CDR1 MNHEY and CDR2 SVGAGI.

This chain uses TRBV4-1 with TRBJ1-2; D might be TRBD1 (5 bases). V was clipped by 4 bases and J by 1 base, with 13 bases between them. This CDR3 region has 15 residues. The germline V gene encodes CDR1 MGHRA and CDR2 YSYEKL. The chain's CDR3 is CASSREGKNNYGYTF. The CDR3, as DNA: TGCGCCAGCAGCCGAGAGGGGAAAAATAACTATGGCTACACCTTC.

The chain combines TRBV6-5 with TRBJ2-7; 7 nucleotides align to TRBD2. V lost 0 bases and J lost 7; bases outside the gene matches: 9. From germline, CDR1 is MNHEY and CDR2 SVGAGI. The CDR3 is 15 amino acids. CDR3 protein: CASSYSRLAEEEQYF. The CDR3 DNA reads as TGTGCCAGCAGTTACTCGCGGCTAGCGGAAGAGGAGCAGTACTTC.

This chain links TRBV4-1 with TRBJ1-6; TRBD1 agrees at 7 bases. V trimming: 0 bases; J trimming: 10 bases; junction bases outside the gene matches: 6. The V gene's germline CDR1 is MGHRA and CDR2 YSYEKL. This CDR3 spans 15 amino acids. The CDR3, as DNA: TGCGCCAGCAGCCAAGATGAGGGGGCCAGGTCACCCCTCCACTTT. It encodes CASSQDEGARSPLHF.

The gene calls are TRBV28 and TRBJ2-4; 10 positions agree with TRBD2. V shed 4 bases, J shed 0 bases, and the junction held 15 bases outside the gene matches. Germline loops: CDR1 MDHEN, CDR2 SYDVKM. This CDR3 is built from 20 residues. CDR3 DNA sequence: TGTGCCAGCAGTTATGTCGGGCGGGAGCGGGAGGGAAGAGCCAAAAACATTCAGTACTTC. The encoded protein is CASSYVGREREGRAKNIQYF.

CDR3 in DNA: TGTGCCAGCAGTGAATGGAGAGGGACAGGGATTGGGGTGGAGACCCAGTACTTC. This gives the protein CASSEWRGTGIGVETQYF. The genes are TRBV6-1 and TRBJ2-5, with 9 bases identical to TRBD1. V was pared by 2 bases and J by 5 bases, with 15 bases of the junction left unmatched. The length of the CDR3 is 18 residues. Germline CDR1 MNHNS, CDR2 SASEGT.

The genes are TRBV4-2 and TRBJ1-3, with D tentatively TRBD1 (5 bases). Germline-derived CDR1 and CDR2 are LGHNA and YNFKEQ. This CDR3 has 19 residues. Trimming removed 0 bases at V and 3 bases at J, with 21 bases between. CDR3 in amino acids: CASSQDVEAGSTRGNTIYF. Here the CDR3 DNA reads TGTGCCAGCAGCCAAGATGTAGAGGCAGGGAGTACTCGTGGAAACACCATATATTTT.

V is TRBV6-1 and J is TRBJ2-7; D is uncertain. Trimming shortened V by 8 bases and J by 5 bases, and 16 bases separated the two germline ends. The CDR3 spans 13 residues. From germline, CDR1 is MNHNS and CDR2 SASEGT. CDR3 protein: CASGRAEVNEQYF. CDR3 DNA: TGTGCCAGCGGCCGTGCAGAAGTGAACGAGCAGTACTTC.

This chain joins TRBV30 and TRBJ2-3, with 7 bases matching TRBD1. The J segment lost 2 bases and the V segment lost 2 bases, leaving 7 bases of the junction unmatched. Germline V gives CDR1 GTSNPN, CDR2 SVGIG (reference sequence). The CDR3 runs to 15 residues. This CDR3 is CAWSNTGAYTDTQYF. The CDR3 bases are TGTGCCTGGAGTAACACAGGGGCCTACACAGATACGCAGTATTTT.